These 3 T cell receptor beta chains came from one sample sequenced in a study of cytomegalovirus exposure and HLA in healthy donors. It was with 60 Vbeta and 13 Jbeta primers that the PCR ran. The method was immunoSEQ multiplex PCR; TCRdb's version includes in-frame clones alone and lacks a portion of them. The data contain some 120,000 clones, about 81% of them singletons. The sequencing sample was made of PBMCs. The origin of the receptors is a woman aged 25 to 45 in good health and CMV-seronegative.

V usage is TRBV7-9 and J usage is TRBJ2-3; 7 bases fit TRBD2. V dropped 5 bases and J dropped 8; count of bases not matched to a gene: 13. Germline V gene sequence: CDR1 SEHNR, CDR2 FQNEAQ (reference sequence). CDR3 length: 15 residues. The CDR3 is CASSPRTSYGTTQYF. CDR3 DNA sequence: TGTGCCAGCAGCCCTCGGACTAGTTACGGGACTACGCAGTATTTT.

This rearrangement joins TRBV5-4 to TRBJ2-7; 10 bases are a match to TRBD2. The V segment lost 3 bases and the J segment 1 base; nucleotides outside the gene matches: 4. The germline V gene encodes CDR1 SGHNT and CDR2 YYREEE (reference sequence). The CDR3 consists of 15 residues. CDR3 coding DNA: TGTGCCAGCAGCTCAAGGACTAGCGGATCCTACGAGCAGTACTTC. This encodes CASSSRTSGSYEQYF.

The chain carries TRBV6-1 and TRBJ2-1; D is possibly TRBD2 (6 bases). V gave up 6 bases and J gave up 6 bases, with 15 bases separating them. CDR1 is MNHNS and CDR2 is SASEGT in the germline V gene. The CDR3 has 14 residues. DNA of the CDR3: TGTGCCAGCAGGGAGGGAGGAAGCCGCAATGAGCAGTTCTTC. Protein sequence: CASREGGSRNEQFF.